This T cell receptor (beta chain) was found in a study of cytomegalovirus exposure and HLA in healthy donors. Points from the study as a whole: In a later analysis, DRB1 alleles had the most associated TCRs; HLA-C alleles the fewest. A list of approximately 150 TCR beta chains associated with cytomegalovirus was given. In a later analysis, productive TCRs from donors in an Asian-associated ancestry cluster reportedly carried fewer N-insertions than the cohort mean.

Turning to this clone: Its antigen is not identified.

Each donor was nominally healthy when sampled (though unrecorded immune exposures were likely). PCR was performed using 60 Vbeta and 13 Jbeta primers. Repertoires were generated with immunoSEQ multiplex PCR, while TCRdb's copy carries only in-frame clones and drops some. This table lists tens of thousands of clones. J lost 1 base, V lost 1 base, and 7 bases had no gene match. The CDR3 has 16 amino acids. Per the germline V gene, CDR1 is MDHEN and CDR2 is SYDVKM. The sequenced material came from PBMCs. The clonotype was recovered from a woman in her thirties or forties in good health and CMV-seropositive. The rearrangement uses TRBV28 and TRBJ2-7; 7 bases fit TRBD1. The CDR3 reads CASSLFPTGWSYEQYF. CDR3 DNA: TGTGCCAGCAGTTTATTTCCGACAGGGTGGTCCTACGAGCAGTACTTC.